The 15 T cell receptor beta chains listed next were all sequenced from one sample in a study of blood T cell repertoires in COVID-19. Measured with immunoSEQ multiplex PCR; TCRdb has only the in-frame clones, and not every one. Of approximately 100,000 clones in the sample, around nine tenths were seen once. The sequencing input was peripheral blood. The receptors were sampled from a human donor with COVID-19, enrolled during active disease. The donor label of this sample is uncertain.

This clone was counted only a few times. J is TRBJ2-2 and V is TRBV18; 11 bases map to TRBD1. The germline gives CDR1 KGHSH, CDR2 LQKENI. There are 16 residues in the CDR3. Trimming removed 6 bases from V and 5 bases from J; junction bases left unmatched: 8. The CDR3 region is CASSIGQGARTGELFF. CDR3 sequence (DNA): TGTGCCAGCTCGATTGGACAGGGGGCGCGAACCGGGGAGCTGTTTTTT.

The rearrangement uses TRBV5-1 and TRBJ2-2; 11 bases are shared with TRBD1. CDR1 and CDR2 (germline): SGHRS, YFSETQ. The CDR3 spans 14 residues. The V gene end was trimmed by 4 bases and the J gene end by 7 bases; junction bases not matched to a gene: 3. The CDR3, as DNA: TGCGCCAGCAGCGCGGGACAGGGGGACGGGGAGCTGTTTTTT. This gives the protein CASSAGQGDGELFF.

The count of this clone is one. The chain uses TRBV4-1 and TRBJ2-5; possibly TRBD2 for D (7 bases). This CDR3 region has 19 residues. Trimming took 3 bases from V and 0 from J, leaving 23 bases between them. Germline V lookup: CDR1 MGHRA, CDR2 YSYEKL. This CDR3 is CASSQGGGASRFYQETQYF. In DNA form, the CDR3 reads TGCGCCAGCAGCCAGGGCGGGGGCGCCTCCCGATTTTACCAAGAGACCCAGTACTTC.

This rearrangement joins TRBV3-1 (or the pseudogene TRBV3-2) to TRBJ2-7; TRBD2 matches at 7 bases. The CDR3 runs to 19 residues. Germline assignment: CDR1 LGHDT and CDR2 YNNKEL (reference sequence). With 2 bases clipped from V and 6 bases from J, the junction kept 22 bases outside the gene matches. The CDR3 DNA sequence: TGTGCCAGCAGCCAAACGACGGGAGGCTACTCACCAAATCCAGGCGAGCAGTACTTC. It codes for CASSQTTGGYSPNPGEQYF.

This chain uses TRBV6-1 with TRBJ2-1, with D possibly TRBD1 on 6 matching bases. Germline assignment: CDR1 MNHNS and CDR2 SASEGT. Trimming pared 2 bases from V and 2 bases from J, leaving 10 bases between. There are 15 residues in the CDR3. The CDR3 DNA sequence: TGTGCCAGCAGTGAAATGACAGGTACCTACAATGAGCAGTTCTTC. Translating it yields CASSEMTGTYNEQFF.

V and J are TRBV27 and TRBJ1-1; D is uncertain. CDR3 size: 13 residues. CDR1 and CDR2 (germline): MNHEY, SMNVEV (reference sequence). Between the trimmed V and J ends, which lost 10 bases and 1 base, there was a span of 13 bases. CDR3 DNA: TGTGCCACGTGGCGCCCAGGGAACACTGAAGCTTTCTTT. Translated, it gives CATWRPGNTEAFF.

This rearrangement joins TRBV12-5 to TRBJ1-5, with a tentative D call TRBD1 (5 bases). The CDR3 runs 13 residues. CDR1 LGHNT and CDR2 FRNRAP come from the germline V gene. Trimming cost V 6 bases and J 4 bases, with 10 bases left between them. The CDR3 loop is CASGETANQPQHF. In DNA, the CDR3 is TGTGCTAGTGGAGAGACAGCAAATCAGCCCCAGCATTTT.

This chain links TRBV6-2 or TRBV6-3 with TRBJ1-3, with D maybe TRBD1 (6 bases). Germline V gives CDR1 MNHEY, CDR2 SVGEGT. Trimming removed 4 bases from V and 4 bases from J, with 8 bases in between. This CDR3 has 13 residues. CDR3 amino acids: CASSSGTGNTIYF. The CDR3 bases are TGTGCCAGCAGTTCCGGGACAGGAAACACCATATATTTT.

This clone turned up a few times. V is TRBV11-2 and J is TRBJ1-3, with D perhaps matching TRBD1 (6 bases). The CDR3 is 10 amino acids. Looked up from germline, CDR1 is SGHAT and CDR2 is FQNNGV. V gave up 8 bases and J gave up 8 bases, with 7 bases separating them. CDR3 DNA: TGTGCCAGCGAGGGGGACACCATATATTTT. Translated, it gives CASEGDTIYF.

The CDR3 region has the DNA TGTGCCAGCAGCCCCCCTCGCGGGGCTGGTGATACGCAGTATTTT. Its translation is CASSPPRGAGDTQYF. The V and J genes are TRBV5-4 and TRBJ2-3; D possibly corresponds to TRBD2 (6 bases). Germline CDR1 is SGHNT and CDR2 is YYREEE (reference sequence). This CDR3 is 15 amino acids long. Trimming removed 4 bases from V and 6 bases from J, with 18 bases in between.

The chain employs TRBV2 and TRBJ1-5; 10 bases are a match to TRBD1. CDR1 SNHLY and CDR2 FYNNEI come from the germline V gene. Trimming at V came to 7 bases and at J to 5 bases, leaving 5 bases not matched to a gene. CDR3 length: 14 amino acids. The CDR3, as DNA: TGTGCCAGCAACTCGGGACAGGGGTATCAGCCCCAGCATTTT. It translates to CASNSGQGYQPQHF.

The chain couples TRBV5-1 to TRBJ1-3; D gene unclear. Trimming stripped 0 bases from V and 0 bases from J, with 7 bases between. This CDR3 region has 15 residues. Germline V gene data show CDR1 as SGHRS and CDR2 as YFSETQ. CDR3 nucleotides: TGCGCCAGCAGCTTGGGGCAGGACTCTGGAAACACCATATATTTT. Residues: CASSLGQDSGNTIYF. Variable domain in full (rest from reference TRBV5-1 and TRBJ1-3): KAGVTQTPRYLIKTRGQQVTLSCSPISGHRSVSWYQQTPGQGLQFLFEYFSETQRNKGNFPGRFSGRQFSNSRSEMNVSTLELGDSALYLCASSLGQDSGNTIYFGEGSWLTVV.

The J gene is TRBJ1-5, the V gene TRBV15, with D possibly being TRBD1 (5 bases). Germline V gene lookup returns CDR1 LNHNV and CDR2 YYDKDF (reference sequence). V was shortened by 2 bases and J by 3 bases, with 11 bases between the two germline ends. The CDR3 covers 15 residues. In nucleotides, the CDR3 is TGTGCCACCAGCAGAACGCGGGGGAACAATCAGCCCCAGCATTTT. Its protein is CATSRTRGNNQPQHF.

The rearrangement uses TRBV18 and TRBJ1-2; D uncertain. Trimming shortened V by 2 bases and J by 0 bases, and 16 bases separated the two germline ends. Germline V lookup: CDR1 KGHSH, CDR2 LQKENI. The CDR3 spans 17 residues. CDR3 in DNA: TGTGCCAGCTCACCAATGTGGAGGGAGAGAGCTAACTATGGCTACACCTTC. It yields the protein CASSPMWRERANYGYTF.

CDR3 sequence: CASSPVDRGVHEQYF. The CDR3 DNA reads TGTGCCAGCTCACCCGTGGACAGGGGGGTTCACGAGCAGTACTTC. The rearrangement joins TRBV18 to TRBJ2-7; 10 bases agree with TRBD1. The V gene end was trimmed by 3 bases and the J gene end by 5 bases; junction bases not matched to a gene: 7. This CDR3 contains 15 residues. Germline CDR1 is KGHSH and CDR2 is LQKENI.